This TCR beta chain was retrieved from a study of tumor-infiltrating lymphocytes in primary liver carcinoma. Study-level information: The patient population consisted of men and women between 30 and 69 years of age.

This clonotype was counted only a few times. Its antigen is not known. A much bigger clone sits one base away, suggesting this may be a read error. A primer in the constant region served to generate TCR beta cDNA from 500 ng of total RNA. Three-round nested multiplex PCR performed with slightly modified ARM-PCR produced the TCR beta libraries. The two initial PCR rounds, nine to eleven cycles each, used TRBV1-TRBV30 forward and C-beta reverse primers. TCRdb reprocessed the multiplex PCR reads via MiXCR and lists one record per CDR3 protein. The sample consists of 300,000 to 400,000 distinct CDR3 sequences, roughly two thirds of them appearing once. Blood RNA originated from unsorted whole blood, with germline DNA additionally extracted. Study outcomes and limitations: Tumor region pairs shared more overlap than did tumor-adjacent and tumor-blood pairs.

CDR3 length equals 15 residues. In germline, CDR1 is SGHAT, CDR2 FQNNGV. The V gene is TRBV11-2, the J gene TRBJ1-4; maybe TRBD1 (5 bases). The sequencing input was peripheral blood. The source is a middle-aged man with primary liver carcinoma and hepatitis B virus infection. This CDR3 is CASNLRGATNEKLFF. The CDR3 region has the DNA TGTGCCAGCAACTTAAGGGGCGCGACTAATGAAAAACTGTTTTTT.